The rows below give T cell receptor beta chains drawn from one sample of a study of OX40 agonist ivuxolimab in advanced cancers. Repertoires were generated with immunoSEQ multiplex PCR, while TCRdb's copy carries only in-frame clones and drops some. The repertoire holds about 67,000 clones, with approximately 90% as singletons. The sample here was CD4+ or CD8+ T cells sorted from blood, taken in a trial of the OX40 agonist ivuxolimab. Receptors originate from an adult with an advanced solid tumor such as melanoma, head and neck, liver or kidney cancer. The conserved cysteine and the conserved F or W are not part of the CDR3 here.

TRBJ1-2	TRBV5-5	ASSLEQGATYGYT
TRBJ1-2	TRBV6-1	ASSEGVGRSDGYT
TRBJ1-2	TRBV13	ASSARVDGYT
TRBJ2-2	TRBV28	ASSLYSGLAGGTGELF
TRBJ1-1	TRBV27	ASSLTGLGAEAF
TRBJ2-2	TRBV7-9	ASSRTRTSSVGELF
TRBJ2-7	TRBV10-3	AISETSGNNEQY
TRBJ1-1	TRBV12-5	ASGPPGQATEAF
TRBJ2-7	TRBV11-2	ASSKNQGQEQY
TRBJ1-1	TRBV7-6	ASGPENGAF
TRBJ2-1	TRBV2	ASSGTPGFEQF
TRBJ1-3	TRBV29-1	SVSLMSSGNTIY
TRBJ2-3	TRBV5-8	ASSSADGLTQY
TRBJ2-7	TRBV9	ASSINLGAPYEQY
TRBJ2-3	TRBV7-3	ASSLIGSSDTQY
TRBJ1-5	TRBV9	ASSVDGQGDQPQH
TRBJ2-5	TRBV14	ASSPGAAPRTQY
TRBJ2-2	TRBV11-3	ASSLRAAGDGGELF
TRBJ2-7	TRBV6-1	ASRAGWTGDYEQY
TRBJ2-3	TRBV18	ASSLIDTQY
TRBJ1-1	TRBV28	ASKTWGGADTEAF
TRBJ2-2	TRBV12-5	ASGLTRTRGTGELF
TRBJ1-1	TRBV29-1	SVKGSGKMNTEAF
TRBJ2-2	TRBV5-6	ASSWRGANTGELF
TRBJ2-1	TRBV14	ASSQVLGNEQF
TRBJ1-2	TRBV5-1	ASSLPDSYGYT
TRBJ2-7	TRBV6-5	ASSRTLTGGSEQY
TRBJ2-7	TRBV11-2	ASSLDGTPYEQY
TRBJ2-1	TRBV25-1	ASSESPIGGSSYNEQF
TRBJ2-3	TRBV7-9	ASSLGLASGGADTQY
TRBJ2-6	TRBV11-2	ASSQIGAGANVLT
TRBJ1-5	TRBV5-4	ASSVDRGNQPQH
TRBJ2-7	TRBV6-1	ASILSGRAYEQY
TRBJ2-3	TRBV18	ASSPLGGSGISTDTQY
TRBJ2-5	TRBV7-9	ASSLTRDRVKETQY
TRBJ2-7	TRBV19	ASSRTGTPFREQY
TRBJ1-2	TRBV30	AHQGEAEGYT
TRBJ2-1	TRBV4-1	ASSQEASGIGNEQF
TRBJ2-7	TRBV19	ASSIRGAEQY
TRBJ2-1	TRBV9	ASSRGGVKHNEQF
TRBJ2-1	TRBV6-4	ASSENSKGNEQF
TRBJ2-1	TRBV6-6	ASSYGGGGGRNEQF
TRBJ1-2	TRBV6-1	ASSESGIGIYGYT
TRBJ2-5	TRBV25-1	ASSQQGHQETQY
TRBJ1-5	TRBV7-9	ASRGTANQPQH
TRBJ1-4	TRBV2	ASSGGEKLF
TRBJ1-6	TRBV7-8	ASSPAGQNNSPLH
TRBJ2-3	TRBV7-3	ASSLGTSGGTDTQY
TRBJ1-6	TRBV7-8	ASSFDGPNSPLH
TRBJ1-3	TRBV2	ASSDNRGSSGNTIY
TRBJ2-2	TRBV19	ASSRFSGLRNTGELF
TRBJ2-1	TRBV14	ASSQNLATLPGDFEQF